Below, 21 T cell receptor beta chains from the same sample are listed, as sequenced in a study of OX40 agonist ivuxolimab in advanced cancers. Generated by immunoSEQ multiplex PCR, the TCRdb table keeps only in-frame clones and is missing some. The sample yields tens of thousands of clones, 70% to 90% seen once. The specimen comprised CD4+ or CD8+ T cells sorted from blood, sampled in a trial of the OX40 agonist ivuxolimab. The receptor source for this set is an adult with an advanced solid tumor such as melanoma, head and neck, liver or kidney cancer.

J is TRBJ2-5 and V is TRBV11-2, with D tentatively TRBD2 (7 bases). V lost 1 base and J 5 bases, leaving 14 bases between the germline ends. Per the germline V gene, CDR1 is SGHAT and CDR2 is FQNNGV. This CDR3 contains 15 residues. The CDR3, as DNA: TGTGCCAGCAGCTTAGCGGGGGGCTTTCGGGAGACCCAGTACTTC. It specifies CASSLAGGFRETQYF. The variable domain in full, completed from reference TRBV11-2 and TRBJ2-5, reads EAGVAQSPRYKIIEKRQSVAFWCNPISGHATLYWYQQILGQGPKLLIQFQNNGVVDDSQLPKDRFSAERLKGVDSTLKIQPAKLEDSAVYLCASSLAGGFRETQYFGPGTRLLVL.

The CDR3 spells CASSWGTGNTEAFF. The CDR3 DNA reads as TGTGCCAGTAGTTGGGGGACAGGGAACACTGAAGCTTTCTTT. The rearrangement uses TRBV19 and TRBJ1-1; 8 bases are a match to TRBD1. The CDR3 consists of 14 residues. V lost 5 bases, J lost 1 base, and 3 bases stayed unmatched. Germline CDR1 LNHDA, CDR2 SQIVND (reference sequence).

V is TRBV25-1 and J is TRBJ1-2; D is unclear. The V end was cut by 2 bases, the J end by 7 bases, with 11 bases between. This CDR3 has 13 residues. In germline, CDR1 is MGHDK, CDR2 SYGVNS. In nucleotides, the CDR3 is TGTGCCAGCAGTGAAGGTTTGCTAGGTGGCTACACCTTC. Protein product: CASSEGLLGGYTF.

This CDR3 reads CASSIPGATNEKLFF. CDR3 DNA: TGTGCCAGTAGTATTCCGGGTGCCACTAATGAAAAACTGTTTTTT. The V gene is TRBV19, the J gene TRBJ1-4; the D is unclear. Looked up from germline, CDR1 is LNHDA and CDR2 is SQIVND (reference sequence). This CDR3 spans 15 amino acids. Trimming took 3 bases from V and 2 from J, leaving 10 bases between them.

CDR3 bases: TGTGCCAGTCAAGGACAGGGGACCTACGAGCAGTACTTC. Translating gives CASQGQGTYEQYF. This sequence joins TRBV19 and TRBJ2-7, with 9 bases lining up with TRBD1. From germline, CDR1 is LNHDA and CDR2 SQIVND (reference sequence). The CDR3 spans 13 residues. The junction had 4 bases not matched to a gene; V was cut back by 8 bases and J by 2 bases.

The chain combines TRBV7-9 with TRBJ1-2, with 7 bases aligning to TRBD1. The CDR3 sequence is 14 residues long. CDR1 is SEHNR and CDR2 is FQNEAQ in the germline V gene (reference sequence). The trim removed 5 bases at V and 4 bases at J, leaving 7 bases unmatched. In DNA, the CDR3 is TGTGCCAGCAGCGCACCCGGGACAGCCTATGGCTACACCTTC. Translated: CASSAPGTAYGYTF. The complete variable domain, with remaining parts taken from reference TRBV7-9 and TRBJ1-2, reads DTGVSQNPRHKITKRGQNVTFRCDPISEHNRLYWYRQTLGQGPEFLTYFQNEAQLEKSRLLSDRFSAERPKGSFSTLEIQRTEQGDSAMYLCASSAPGTAYGYTFGSGTRLTVV.

The rearrangement joins TRBV7-3 to TRBJ2-1; 9 nucleotides align to TRBD1. The germline V gene encodes CDR1 SGHTA and CDR2 FQGTGA. V lost 3 bases, J lost 10 bases, and 10 bases stayed unmatched. The CDR3 has 15 amino acids. The CDR3 DNA reads TGTGCCAGCAGCTTCCACCCGGGACAGGGTTTCGAGCAGTTCTTC. Translated: CASSFHPGQGFEQFF.

This chain connects TRBV18 to TRBJ2-7; maybe TRBD1 (6 bases). Trimming took 0 bases from V and 3 from J, leaving 6 bases between them. CDR3 size: 13 residues. The germline CDR1 and CDR2 sequences are KGHSH and LQKENI. The CDR3 DNA follows: TGTGCCAGCTCACCACCAGGGGGCTACGAGCAGTACTTC. It translates to CASSPPGGYEQYF.

The chain couples TRBV30 to TRBJ1-1, with a weak D call TRBD1 (5 bases). The germline V gene encodes CDR1 GTSNPN and CDR2 SVGIG (reference sequence). V was cut by 7 bases and J by 0 bases, with 21 bases left in between. The CDR3 contains 16 residues. The CDR3 DNA reads TGTGCCTTAGGGTGGGGACCCCGGCTTATGAACACTGAAGCTTTCTTT. As protein: CALGWGPRLMNTEAFF.

In nucleotides, the CDR3 is TGCGCCAGCAGCCAACAGGGGGCCGCGAACACTGAAGCTTTCTTT. Its protein product is CASSQQGAANTEAFF. The J gene is TRBJ1-1, the V gene TRBV5-1; the match to TRBD1 covers 9 bases. Germline CDR1 reads SGHRS; CDR2 reads YFSETQ. The length of the CDR3 is 15 residues. V shed 4 bases and J 1 base; nucleotides not matched to a gene: 5.

The rearrangement links TRBV6-5 to TRBJ2-7; 9 nucleotides agree with TRBD1. Unmatched junction bases numbered 9, after V lost 4 bases and J lost 8 bases. This CDR3 is built from 14 residues. Germline V gives CDR1 MNHEY, CDR2 SVGAGI. For the CDR3, the DNA is TGTGCCAGCAGTTTTCCGGGACAGGGAGGAAAGCAGTACTTC. Its translation is CASSFPGQGGKQYF.

V usage is TRBV23-1 and J usage is TRBJ2-1; 8 nucleotides line up with TRBD2. TRBV23-1 is noted as an ORF with a role that remains uncertain. The V gene end was trimmed by 3 bases and the J gene end by 8 bases; junction bases not matched to a gene: 15. The CDR3 loop spans 17 amino acids. The CDR3 loop reads CASSHLSSGGLVYEQFF. The CDR3 DNA reads TGCGCCAGCAGTCATCTATCCAGCGGGGGACTAGTGTATGAGCAGTTCTTC.

This clone was recorded only once. The chain uses TRBV9 and TRBJ2-5; D gene unclear. The germline V gene has CDR1 SGDLS and CDR2 YYNGEE. The CDR3 runs 13 residues. V was trimmed by 4 bases and J by 11 bases, leaving 18 bases between them. The CDR3 region has the DNA TGTGCCAGCAGCCCACCTACCGGGCCCGAACAGTACTTC. Residues: CASSPPTGPEQYF.

The V gene is TRBV11-2, the J gene TRBJ2-1, with 9 bases matching TRBD2. Per germline, CDR1 SGHAT and CDR2 FQNNGV. V lost 5 bases and J lost 3; bases outside the gene matches: 5. There are 15 residues in the CDR3. CDR3 sequence: CASSQTSGGYNEQFF. Here the CDR3 DNA reads TGTGCCAGCAGCCAGACTAGCGGAGGCTACAATGAGCAGTTCTTC.

The chain recombines TRBV4-1 with TRBJ2-1; the match to TRBD2 covers 11 bases. The J segment lost 7 bases and the V segment lost 1 base, leaving 9 bases of the junction unmatched. The CDR3 runs 17 residues. From germline, CDR1 is MGHRA and CDR2 YSYEKL. CDR3 coding DNA: TGCGCCAGCAGCCAAGTTGATATGGGACTAGCGGTTAATGAGCAGTTCTTC. Protein sequence: CASSQVDMGLAVNEQFF.

The V and J genes are TRBV2 and TRBJ1-1; D is unresolved. CDR1 and CDR2 from the germline V gene are SNHLY and FYNNEI. V was clipped by 6 bases and J by 1 base, with 12 bases between them. The CDR3 totals 14 residues. CDR3: CASSSLTPNTEAFF. The CDR3 nucleotides read TGTGCCAGCAGCTCTTTAACACCGAACACTGAAGCTTTCTTT.

The gene calls are TRBV27 and TRBJ2-3; D not resolved. CDR3 length: 13 amino acids. The germline CDR1 and CDR2 sequences are MNHEY and SMNVEV (reference sequence). Trimming took 3 bases from V and 5 from J, leaving 9 bases between them. The CDR3 sequence: CASSLRALDTQYF. The CDR3 nucleotides are TGTGCCAGCAGTTTGCGTGCGTTAGATACGCAGTATTTT.

This clone was detected only a few times. V and J are TRBV7-2 and TRBJ2-3; possibly TRBD1 for D (6 bases). CDR3 size: 13 residues. CDR1 is SGHTA, CDR2 FQGNSA, per germline. V lost 1 base and J lost 6, with 8 bases in between. The CDR3 here is CASSLVRGDTQYF. The CDR3 bases are TGTGCCAGCAGCTTAGTCAGGGGTGATACGCAGTATTTT.

The chain joins TRBV7-8 to TRBJ2-7; a possible D gene is TRBD2 (6 bases). Germline CDR1 reads SGHVS; CDR2 reads FQNEAQ. CDR3 length: 16 amino acids. Trimming shortened V by 4 bases and J by 1 base, and 17 bases separated the two germline ends. CDR3 in DNA: TGTGCCAGCAGCTCCCCGGGGGAGCGAAGGTCCTACGAGCAGTACTTC. Translation gives CASSSPGERRSYEQYF.

The chain carries TRBV10-2 and TRBJ2-3; 8 positions agree with TRBD1. Germline CDR1 and CDR2: WSHSY and SAAADI. V dropped 10 bases and J dropped 0; count of bases not matched to a gene: 12. The CDR3 extends over 16 amino acids. CDR3 region: CATGGQVVASTDTQYF. The CDR3 DNA reads TGCGCCACCGGGGGACAGGTGGTGGCTAGCACAGATACGCAGTATTTT.

CDR3 bases: TGTGCCAGCAGCCCCCGGGCCCAAGAGACCCAGTACTTC. This codes for CASSPRAQETQYF. This chain connects TRBV11-3 to TRBJ2-5; no clear D. CDR3 length: 13 residues. V gave up 5 bases and J gave up 1 base, with 8 bases separating them. Germline V lookup: CDR1 SGHNT, CDR2 YENEEA.